One sample yielded the 6 T cell receptor beta chains listed below, sequenced in a study of blood T cell repertoires in COVID-19. Libraries were prepared by immunoSEQ multiplex PCR; TCRdb keeps only in-frame clonotypes and omits some of them. The table shows roughly 410,000 clones, with approximately 89% occurring only once. The specimen was peripheral blood. The receptor set was obtained from a woman aged 35 to 49 with COVID-19, enrolled during active disease.

The rearrangement uses TRBV5-1 and TRBJ1-2; 9 nucleotides align to TRBD1. Germline lookup yields CDR1 SGHRS and CDR2 YFSETQ. This CDR3 spans 17 amino acids. The V gene end was trimmed by 0 bases and the J gene end by 2 bases; junction bases not matched to a gene: 8. The CDR3 DNA reads TGCGCCAGCAGCTTGGGGCCGGGGGGACAGGGAAACTATGGCTACACCTTC. This gives the protein CASSLGPGGQGNYGYTF.

CDR3: CAIRGLAGVRNEQFF. CDR3 in DNA: TGTGCCATCAGGGGACTAGCGGGGGTCCGCAATGAGCAGTTCTTC. The V and J genes are TRBV10-3 and TRBJ2-1; 14 nucleotides align to TRBD2. The CDR3 has 15 residues. Germline loops: CDR1 ENHRY, CDR2 SYGVKD. J gave up 6 bases and V 6 bases, and 4 bases lay outside the gene matches.

The genes are TRBV6-5 and TRBJ1-4; the match to TRBD1 covers 9 bases. The germline gives CDR1 MNHEY, CDR2 SVGAGI. V lost 6 bases and J lost 8; bases outside the gene matches: 10. This CDR3 comprises 15 residues. DNA of the CDR3: TGTGCCAGCAGCAAAGGGGACAGGGTTACAGAAAAACTGTTTTTT. This encodes CASSKGDRVTEKLFF.

Of note for this clone: Other DNA sequences in this sample translate to the same CDR3. V gene TRBV30 combines with J gene TRBJ1-1; possible D gene TRBD1, 6 bases. Germline loops: CDR1 GTSNPN, CDR2 SVGIG (reference sequence). CDR3 length equals 13 residues. V lost 0 bases to trimming and J lost 4 bases, with 9 bases between them. The CDR3 reads CAWSVQGSTEAFF. The DNA for the CDR3 is TGTGCCTGGAGTGTACAGGGTAGCACTGAAGCTTTCTTT.

The chain joins TRBV27 to TRBJ1-6, with no clear D. CDR3 size: 15 residues. V shed 0 bases and J shed 9 bases, with 12 bases lying between them. The germline V gene encodes CDR1 MNHEY and CDR2 SMNVEV (reference sequence). In DNA form, the CDR3 reads TGTGCCAGCAGTTTATCGGCGGGGAGTAGTTCACCCCTCCACTTT. It specifies CASSLSAGSSSPLHF.

V and J are TRBV18 and TRBJ2-6; 11 bases align to TRBD1. Germline-derived CDR1 and CDR2 are KGHSH and LQKENI. J was trimmed by 0 bases and V by 3 bases; bases with no gene match: 1. The CDR3 totals 17 residues. The CDR3 DNA reads TGTGCCAGCTCACCCGGACAGGGGGCCTCTGGGGCCAACGTCCTGACTTTC. It translates to CASSPGQGASGANVLTF.